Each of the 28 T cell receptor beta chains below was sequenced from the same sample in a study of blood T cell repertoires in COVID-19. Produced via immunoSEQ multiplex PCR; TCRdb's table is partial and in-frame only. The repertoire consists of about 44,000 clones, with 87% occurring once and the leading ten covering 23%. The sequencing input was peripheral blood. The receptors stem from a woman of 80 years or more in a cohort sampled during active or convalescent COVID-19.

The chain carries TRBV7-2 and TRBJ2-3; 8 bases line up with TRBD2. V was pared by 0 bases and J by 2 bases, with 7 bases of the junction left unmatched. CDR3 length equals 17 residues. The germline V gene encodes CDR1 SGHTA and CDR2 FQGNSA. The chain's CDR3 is CASSLAPRGALTDTQYF. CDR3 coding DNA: TGTGCCAGCAGCTTAGCGCCGCGGGGGGCCCTCACAGATACGCAGTATTTT.

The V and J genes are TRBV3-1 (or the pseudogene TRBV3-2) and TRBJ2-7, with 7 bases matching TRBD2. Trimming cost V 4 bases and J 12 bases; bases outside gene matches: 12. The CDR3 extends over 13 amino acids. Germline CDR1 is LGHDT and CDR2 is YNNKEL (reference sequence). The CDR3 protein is CASSRDFGGSLYF. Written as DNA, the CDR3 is TGTGCCAGCAGCCGGGACTTCGGGGGGAGTCTGTACTTC.

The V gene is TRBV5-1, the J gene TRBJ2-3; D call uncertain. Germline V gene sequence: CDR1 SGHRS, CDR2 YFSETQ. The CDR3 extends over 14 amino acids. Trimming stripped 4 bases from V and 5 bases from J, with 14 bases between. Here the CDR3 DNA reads TGCGCCAGCAGCCCCTCGACTTCGGGAGATACGCAGTATTTT. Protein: CASSPSTSGDTQYF.

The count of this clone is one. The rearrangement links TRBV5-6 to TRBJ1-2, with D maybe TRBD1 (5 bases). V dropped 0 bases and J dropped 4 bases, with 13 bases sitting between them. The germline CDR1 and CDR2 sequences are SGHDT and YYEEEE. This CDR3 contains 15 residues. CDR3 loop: CASSLAYGGSYGYTF. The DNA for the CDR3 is TGTGCCAGCAGCTTGGCCTACGGGGGTTCCTATGGCTACACCTTC.

The CDR3 bases are TGCGCCAGCAGGCGGGACAGGGACGGGTTTGCGCAGTATTTT. It translates to CASRRDRDGFAQYF. The chain employs TRBV10-1 and TRBJ2-3, with 9 bases lining up with TRBD1. Germline trimming cut 6 bases from V and 10 bases from J; bases unmatched to any gene: 11. The CDR3 runs to 14 residues. Per germline, CDR1 WNHNN and CDR2 SYGVQD (reference sequence).

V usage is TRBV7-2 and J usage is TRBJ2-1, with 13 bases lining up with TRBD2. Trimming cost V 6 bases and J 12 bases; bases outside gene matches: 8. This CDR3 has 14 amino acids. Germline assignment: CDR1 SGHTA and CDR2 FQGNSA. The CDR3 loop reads CASRLTSGGTRQFF. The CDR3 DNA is TGTGCCAGCAGGTTGACTAGCGGGGGGACCCGGCAGTTCTTC.

CDR3 amino acids: CATSRDLHGTGSNQPQHF. CDR3 sequence (DNA): TGTGCCACCAGCAGAGACTTACATGGGACAGGGAGCAATCAGCCCCAGCATTTT. The rearrangement uses TRBV15 and TRBJ1-5; 9 nucleotides agree with TRBD1. The V gene end was trimmed by 0 bases and the J gene end by 1 base; junction bases not matched to a gene: 7. The CDR3 sequence is 18 residues long. CDR1 is LNHNV, CDR2 YYDKDF, per germline (reference sequence).

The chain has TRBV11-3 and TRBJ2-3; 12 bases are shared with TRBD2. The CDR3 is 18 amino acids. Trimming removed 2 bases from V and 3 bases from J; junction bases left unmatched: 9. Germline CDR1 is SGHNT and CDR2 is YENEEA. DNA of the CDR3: TGTGCCAGCAGCTTATCGCGACTAGCGGGAGTAGCTACAGATACGCAGTATTTT. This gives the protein CASSLSRLAGVATDTQYF.

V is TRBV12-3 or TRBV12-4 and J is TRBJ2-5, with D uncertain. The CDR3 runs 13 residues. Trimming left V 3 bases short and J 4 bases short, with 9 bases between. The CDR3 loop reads CASSFEAAETQYF. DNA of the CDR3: TGTGCCAGCAGTTTCGAGGCCGCAGAGACCCAGTACTTC.

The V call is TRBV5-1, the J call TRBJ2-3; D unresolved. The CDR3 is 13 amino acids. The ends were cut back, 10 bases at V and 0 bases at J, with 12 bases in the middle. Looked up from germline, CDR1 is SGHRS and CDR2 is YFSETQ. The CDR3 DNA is TGCGCCTCCGGGTCGGCTAGCACAGATACGCAGTATTTT. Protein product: CASGSASTDTQYF.

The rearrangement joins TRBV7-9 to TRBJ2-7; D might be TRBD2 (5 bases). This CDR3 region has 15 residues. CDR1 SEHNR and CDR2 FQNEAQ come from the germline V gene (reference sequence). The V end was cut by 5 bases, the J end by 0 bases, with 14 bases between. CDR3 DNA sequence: TGTGCCAGCAGCCCTGGGAGCGGCCCCTCCTACGAGCAGTACTTC. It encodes CASSPGSGPSYEQYF.

The CDR3, as DNA: TGCGCCAGCAGCCTACGGACAGGGGAAAATGGCTACACCTTC. This translates into CASSLRTGENGYTF. This sequence joins TRBV5-1 and TRBJ1-2; TRBD1 agrees at 9 bases. V shed 4 bases and J 6 bases; nucleotides not matched to a gene: 7. The CDR3 consists of 14 residues. The germline CDR1 and CDR2 sequences are SGHRS and YFSETQ.

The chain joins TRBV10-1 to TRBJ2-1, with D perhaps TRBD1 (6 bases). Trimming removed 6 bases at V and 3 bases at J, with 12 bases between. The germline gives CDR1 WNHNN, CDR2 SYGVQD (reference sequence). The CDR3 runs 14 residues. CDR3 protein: CASSPGVHYNEQFF. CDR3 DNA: TGCGCCAGCAGCCCAGGGGTCCACTACAATGAGCAGTTCTTC.

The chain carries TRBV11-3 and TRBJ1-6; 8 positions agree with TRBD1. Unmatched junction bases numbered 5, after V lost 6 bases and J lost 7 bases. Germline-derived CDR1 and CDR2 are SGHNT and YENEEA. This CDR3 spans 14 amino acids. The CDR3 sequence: CASRSGGANSPLHF. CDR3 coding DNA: TGTGCCAGCAGGTCAGGGGGCGCAAATTCACCCCTCCACTTT.

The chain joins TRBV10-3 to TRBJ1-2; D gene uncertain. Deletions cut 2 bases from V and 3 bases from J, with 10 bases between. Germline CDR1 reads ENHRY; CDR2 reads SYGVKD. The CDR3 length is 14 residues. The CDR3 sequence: CAISEGRPYYGYTF. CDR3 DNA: TGTGCCATCAGTGAGGGCAGGCCATACTATGGCTACACCTTC.

CDR3 sequence (DNA): TGCGCCAGCAACCCGACAGGGGACCAAGAGACCCAGTACTTC. It codes for CASNPTGDQETQYF. The V gene is TRBV5-1, the J gene TRBJ2-5; 8 bases are shared with TRBD1. V was clipped by 6 bases and J by 0 bases; unmatched bases: 4. There are 14 residues in the CDR3. CDR1 and CDR2 from the germline V gene are SGHRS and YFSETQ.

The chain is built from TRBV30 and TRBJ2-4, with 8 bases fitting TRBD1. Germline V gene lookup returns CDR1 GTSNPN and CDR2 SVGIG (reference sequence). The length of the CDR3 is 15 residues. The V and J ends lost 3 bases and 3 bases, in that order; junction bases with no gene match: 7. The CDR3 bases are TGTGCCTGGAGGCAGGGGGCGCCCGGCAAAAACATTCAGTACTTC. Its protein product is CAWRQGAPGKNIQYF. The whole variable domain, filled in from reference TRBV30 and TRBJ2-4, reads SQTIHQWPATLVQPVGSPLSLECTVEGTSNPNLYWYRQAAGRGLQLLFYSVGIGQISSEVPQNLSASRPQDRQFILSSKKLLLSDSGFYLCAWRQGAPGKNIQYFGAGTRLSVL.

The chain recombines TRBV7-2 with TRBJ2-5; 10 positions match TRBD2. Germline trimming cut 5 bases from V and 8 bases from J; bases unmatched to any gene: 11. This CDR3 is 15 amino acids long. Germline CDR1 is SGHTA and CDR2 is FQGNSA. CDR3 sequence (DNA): TGTGCCAGCAGCCCCCCAGCGGGGGGGCTAGGCACCCAGTACTTC. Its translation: CASSPPAGGLGTQYF.

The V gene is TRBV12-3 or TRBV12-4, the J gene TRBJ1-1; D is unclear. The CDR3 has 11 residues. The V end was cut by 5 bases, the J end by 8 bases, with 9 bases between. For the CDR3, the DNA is TGTGCCAGCAGTCCCCGAGGGGAAGCTTTCTTT. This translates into CASSPRGEAFF.

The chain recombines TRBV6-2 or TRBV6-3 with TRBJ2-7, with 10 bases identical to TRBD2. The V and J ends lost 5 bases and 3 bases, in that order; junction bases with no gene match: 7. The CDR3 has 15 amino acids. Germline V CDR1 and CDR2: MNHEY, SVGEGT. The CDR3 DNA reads TGTGCCAGCAGTGAGCTAGCGGGAGTGGTCTACGAGCAGTACTTC. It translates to CASSELAGVVYEQYF.

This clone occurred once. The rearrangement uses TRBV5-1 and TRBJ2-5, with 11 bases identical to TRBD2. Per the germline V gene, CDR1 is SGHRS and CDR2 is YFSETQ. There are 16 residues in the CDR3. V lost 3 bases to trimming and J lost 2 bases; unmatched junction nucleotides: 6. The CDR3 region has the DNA TGCGCCAGCAGCTCCGGGACTAGCGGAGGGCAAGAGACCCAGTACTTC. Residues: CASSSGTSGGQETQYF.

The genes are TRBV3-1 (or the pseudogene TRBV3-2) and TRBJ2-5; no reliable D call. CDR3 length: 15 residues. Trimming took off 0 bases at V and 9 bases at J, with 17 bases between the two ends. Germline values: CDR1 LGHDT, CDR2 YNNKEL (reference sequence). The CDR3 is CASSQDQVPGVPQYF. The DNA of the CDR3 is TGTGCCAGCAGCCAAGATCAAGTTCCCGGAGTGCCCCAGTACTTC.

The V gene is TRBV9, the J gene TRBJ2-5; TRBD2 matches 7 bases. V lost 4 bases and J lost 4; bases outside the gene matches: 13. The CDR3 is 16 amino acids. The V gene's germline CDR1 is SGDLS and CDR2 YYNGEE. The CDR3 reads CASSPSAGRSGETQYF. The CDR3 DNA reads TGTGCCAGCAGCCCCTCCGCCGGGAGGTCTGGAGAGACCCAGTACTTC.

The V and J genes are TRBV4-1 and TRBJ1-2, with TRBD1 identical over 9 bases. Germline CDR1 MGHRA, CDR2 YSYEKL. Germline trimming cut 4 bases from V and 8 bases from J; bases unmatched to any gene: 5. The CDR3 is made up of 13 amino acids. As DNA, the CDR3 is TGCGCCAGCAGCCGCGGGACAGGGTTAGGCTACACCTTC. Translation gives CASSRGTGLGYTF.

CDR3 sequence (DNA): TGCGCCAGCAGGGCTGGTACCACTACGACGGAAGAGACCCAGTACTTC. Residues: CASRAGTTTTEETQYF. The chain joins TRBV5-1 to TRBJ2-5; D call uncertain. The ends were cut back, 5 bases at V and 3 bases at J, with 20 bases in the middle. Germline values: CDR1 SGHRS, CDR2 YFSETQ. This CDR3 contains 16 residues.

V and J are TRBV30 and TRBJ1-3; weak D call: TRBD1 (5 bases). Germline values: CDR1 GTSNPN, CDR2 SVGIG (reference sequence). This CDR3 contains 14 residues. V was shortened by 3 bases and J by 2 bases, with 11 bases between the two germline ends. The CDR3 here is CAWRPGGAGNTIYF. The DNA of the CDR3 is TGTGCCTGGAGGCCCGGGGGGGCTGGAAACACCATATATTTT.

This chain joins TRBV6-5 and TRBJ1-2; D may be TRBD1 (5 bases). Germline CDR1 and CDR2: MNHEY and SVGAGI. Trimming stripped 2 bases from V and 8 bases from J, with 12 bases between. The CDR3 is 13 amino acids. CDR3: CASSYAGEEGYTF. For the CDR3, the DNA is TGTGCCAGCAGTTACGCGGGGGAAGAAGGCTACACCTTC.

The CDR3: CATSAGRYQETQYF. CDR3 DNA sequence: TGTGCCACCAGTGCAGGGCGGTACCAAGAGACCCAGTACTTC. The chain combines TRBV24-1 with TRBJ2-5; maybe TRBD1 (5 bases). V was pared by 5 bases and J by 0 bases, with 9 bases between. Per germline, CDR1 KGHDR and CDR2 SFDVKD. This CDR3 is 14 amino acids long.